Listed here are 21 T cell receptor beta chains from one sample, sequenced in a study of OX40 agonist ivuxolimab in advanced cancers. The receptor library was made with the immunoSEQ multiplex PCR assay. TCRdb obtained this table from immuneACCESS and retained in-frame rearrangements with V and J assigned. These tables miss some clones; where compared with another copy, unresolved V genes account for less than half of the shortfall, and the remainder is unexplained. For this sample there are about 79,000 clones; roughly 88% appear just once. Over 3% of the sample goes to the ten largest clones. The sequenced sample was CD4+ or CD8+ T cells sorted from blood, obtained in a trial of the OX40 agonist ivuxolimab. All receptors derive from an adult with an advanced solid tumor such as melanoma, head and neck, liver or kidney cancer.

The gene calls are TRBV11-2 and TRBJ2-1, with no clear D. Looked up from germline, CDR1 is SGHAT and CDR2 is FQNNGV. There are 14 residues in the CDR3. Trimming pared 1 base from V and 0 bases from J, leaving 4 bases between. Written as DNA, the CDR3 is TGTGCCAGCAGCTTAGGGGGCTCCTACAATGAGCAGTTCTTC. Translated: CASSLGGSYNEQFF.

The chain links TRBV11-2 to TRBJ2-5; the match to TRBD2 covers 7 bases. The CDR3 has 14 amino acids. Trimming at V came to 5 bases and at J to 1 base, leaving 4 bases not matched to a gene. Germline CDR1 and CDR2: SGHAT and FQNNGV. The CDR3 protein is CASSPASGQETQYF. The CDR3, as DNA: TGTGCCAGCAGCCCTGCTAGCGGCCAAGAGACCCAGTACTTC.

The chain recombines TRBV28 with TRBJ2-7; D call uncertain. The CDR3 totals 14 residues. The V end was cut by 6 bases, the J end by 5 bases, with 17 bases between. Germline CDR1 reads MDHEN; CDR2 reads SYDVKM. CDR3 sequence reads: CASSPNLYPNEQYF. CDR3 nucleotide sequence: TGTGCCAGCAGCCCCAATCTATACCCGAACGAGCAGTACTTC.

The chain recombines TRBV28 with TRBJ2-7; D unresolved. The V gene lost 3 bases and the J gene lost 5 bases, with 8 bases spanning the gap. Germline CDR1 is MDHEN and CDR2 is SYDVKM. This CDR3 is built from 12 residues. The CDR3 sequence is CASSFGWNEQYF. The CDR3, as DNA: TGTGCCAGCAGTTTTGGTTGGAACGAGCAGTACTTC.

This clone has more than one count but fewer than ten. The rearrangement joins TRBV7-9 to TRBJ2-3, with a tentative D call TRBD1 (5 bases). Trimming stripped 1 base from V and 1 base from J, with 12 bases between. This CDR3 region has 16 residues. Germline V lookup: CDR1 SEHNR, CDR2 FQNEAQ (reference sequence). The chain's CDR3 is CASSLVGPQGTDTQYF. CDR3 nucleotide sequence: TGTGCCAGCAGCTTAGTGGGCCCACAGGGCACAGATACGCAGTATTTT.

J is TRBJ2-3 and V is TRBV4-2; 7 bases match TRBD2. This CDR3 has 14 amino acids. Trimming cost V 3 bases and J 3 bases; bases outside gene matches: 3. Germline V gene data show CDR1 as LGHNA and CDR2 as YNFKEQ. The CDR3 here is CASSQGGRTDTQYF. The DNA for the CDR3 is TGTGCCAGCAGCCAGGGCGGGAGAACAGATACGCAGTATTTT.

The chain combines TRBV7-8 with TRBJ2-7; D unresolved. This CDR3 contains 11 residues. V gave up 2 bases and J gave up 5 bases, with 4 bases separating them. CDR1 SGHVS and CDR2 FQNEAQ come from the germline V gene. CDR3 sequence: CASSLFHEQYF. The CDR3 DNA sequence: TGTGCCAGCAGCTTATTCCACGAGCAGTACTTC.

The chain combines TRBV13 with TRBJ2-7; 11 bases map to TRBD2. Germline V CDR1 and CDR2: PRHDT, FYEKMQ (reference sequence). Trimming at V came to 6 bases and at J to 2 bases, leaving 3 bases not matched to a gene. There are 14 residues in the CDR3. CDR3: CASSLAGGPYEQYF. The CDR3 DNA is TGTGCCAGCAGTCTAGCGGGAGGCCCCTACGAGCAGTACTTC.

This CDR3 reads CASRGTGMDTQYF. The CDR3 DNA is TGTGCCAGCCGAGGGACGGGTATGGATACGCAGTATTTT. The chain links TRBV7-9 to TRBJ2-3, with D perhaps given as TRBD1 or TRBD2 (5 bases each). Per germline, CDR1 SEHNR and CDR2 FQNEAQ (reference sequence). Trimming left V 8 bases short and J 6 bases short, with 15 bases between. This CDR3 spans 13 amino acids.

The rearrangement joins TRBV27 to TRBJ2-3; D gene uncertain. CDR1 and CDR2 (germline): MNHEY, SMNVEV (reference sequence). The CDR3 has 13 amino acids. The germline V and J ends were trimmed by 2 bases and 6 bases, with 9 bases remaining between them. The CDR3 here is CASSLGPLDTQYF. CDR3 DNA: TGTGCCAGCAGTTTAGGTCCACTCGATACGCAGTATTTT.

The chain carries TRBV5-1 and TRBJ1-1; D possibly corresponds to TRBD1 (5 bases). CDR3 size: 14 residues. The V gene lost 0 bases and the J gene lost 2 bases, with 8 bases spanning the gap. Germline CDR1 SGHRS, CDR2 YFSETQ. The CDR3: CASSLAGGNTEAFF. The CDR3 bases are TGCGCCAGCAGCTTGGCCGGGGGAAACACTGAAGCTTTCTTT.

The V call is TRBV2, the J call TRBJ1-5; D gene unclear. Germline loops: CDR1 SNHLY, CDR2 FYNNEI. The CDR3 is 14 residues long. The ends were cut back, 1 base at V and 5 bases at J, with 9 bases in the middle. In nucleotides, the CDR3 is TGTGCCAGCAGTGAAGATAGCCAACATCAGCCCCAGCATTTT. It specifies CASSEDSQHQPQHF.

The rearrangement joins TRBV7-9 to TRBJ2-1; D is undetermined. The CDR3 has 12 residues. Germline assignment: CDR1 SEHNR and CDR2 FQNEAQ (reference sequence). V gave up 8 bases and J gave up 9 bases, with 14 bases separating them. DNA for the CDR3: TGTGCCAGCGAGATCCTAAACGCTGAGCAGTTCTTC. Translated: CASEILNAEQFF.

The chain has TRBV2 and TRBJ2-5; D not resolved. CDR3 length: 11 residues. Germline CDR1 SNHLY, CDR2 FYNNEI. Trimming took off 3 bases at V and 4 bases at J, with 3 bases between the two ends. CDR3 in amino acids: CASSEGETQYF. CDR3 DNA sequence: TGTGCCAGCAGTGAGGGAGAGACCCAGTACTTC.

The CDR3 DNA sequence: TGCGCCAGCAGTGAGTCGTTTGGTAGCTCCTACGAGCAGTACTTC. It is translated as CASSESFGSSYEQYF. The genes are TRBV10-2 and TRBJ2-7, with unresolved D. Germline V CDR1 and CDR2: WSHSY, SAAADI. The CDR3 totals 15 residues. V dropped 0 bases and J dropped 0 bases, with 9 bases sitting between them.

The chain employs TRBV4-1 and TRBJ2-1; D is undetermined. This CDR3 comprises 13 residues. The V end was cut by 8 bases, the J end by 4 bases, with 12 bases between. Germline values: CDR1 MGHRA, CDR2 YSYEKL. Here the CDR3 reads CASHAGTYNEQFF. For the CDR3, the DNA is TGCGCCAGCCACGCCGGAACATACAATGAGCAGTTCTTC.

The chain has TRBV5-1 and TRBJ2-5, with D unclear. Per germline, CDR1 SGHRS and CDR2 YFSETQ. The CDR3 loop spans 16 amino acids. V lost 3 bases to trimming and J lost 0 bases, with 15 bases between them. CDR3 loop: CASSSPHIGYQETQYF. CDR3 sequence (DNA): TGCGCCAGCAGCTCCCCTCATATTGGGTACCAAGAGACCCAGTACTTC. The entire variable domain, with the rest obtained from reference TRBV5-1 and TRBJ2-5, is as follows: KAGVTQTPRYLIKTRGQQVTLSCSPISGHRSVSWYQQTPGQGLQFLFEYFSETQRNKGNFPGRFSGRQFSNSRSEMNVSTLELGDSALYLCASSSPHIGYQETQYFGPGTRLLVL.

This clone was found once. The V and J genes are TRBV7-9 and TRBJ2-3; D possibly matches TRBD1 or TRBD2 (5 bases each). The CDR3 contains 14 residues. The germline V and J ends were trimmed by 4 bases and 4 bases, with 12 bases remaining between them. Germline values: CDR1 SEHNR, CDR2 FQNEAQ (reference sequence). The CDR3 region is CASSSRRGADTQYF. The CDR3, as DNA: TGTGCCAGCAGCTCTCGTCGGGGCGCAGATACGCAGTATTTT.

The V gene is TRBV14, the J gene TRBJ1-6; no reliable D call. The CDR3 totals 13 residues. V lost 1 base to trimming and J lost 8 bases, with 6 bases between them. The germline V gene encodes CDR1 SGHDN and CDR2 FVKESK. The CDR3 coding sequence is TGTGCCAGCAGCCAAGTTACGCATTCACCCCTCCACTTT. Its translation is CASSQVTHSPLHF.

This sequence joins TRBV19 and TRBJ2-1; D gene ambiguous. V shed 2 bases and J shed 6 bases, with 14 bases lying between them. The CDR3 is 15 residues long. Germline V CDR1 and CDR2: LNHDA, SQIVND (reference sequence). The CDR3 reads CASSITRTLGNEQFF. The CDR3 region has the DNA TGTGCCAGTAGTATAACGCGTACACTCGGCAATGAGCAGTTCTTC.

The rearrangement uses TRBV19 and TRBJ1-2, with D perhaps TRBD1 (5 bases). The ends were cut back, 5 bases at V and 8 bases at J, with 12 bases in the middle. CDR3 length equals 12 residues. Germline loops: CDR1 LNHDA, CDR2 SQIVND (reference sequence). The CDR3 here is CASSFTGVGYTF. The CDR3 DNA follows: TGTGCCAGTAGTTTTACAGGAGTCGGCTACACCTTC.